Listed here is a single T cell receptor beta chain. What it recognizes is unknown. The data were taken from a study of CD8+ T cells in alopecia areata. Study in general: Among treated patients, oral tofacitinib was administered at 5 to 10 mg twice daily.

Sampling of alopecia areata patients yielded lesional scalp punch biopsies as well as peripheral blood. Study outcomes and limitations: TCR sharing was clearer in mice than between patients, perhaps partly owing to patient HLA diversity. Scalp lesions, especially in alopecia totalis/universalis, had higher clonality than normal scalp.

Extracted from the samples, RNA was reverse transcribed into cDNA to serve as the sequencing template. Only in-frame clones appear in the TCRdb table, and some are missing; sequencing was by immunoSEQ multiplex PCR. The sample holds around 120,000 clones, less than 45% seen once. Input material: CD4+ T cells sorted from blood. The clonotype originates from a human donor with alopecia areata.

CDR3 residues: CAWGIGELFF. The CDR3 nucleotides read TGTGCCTGGGGGATTGGGGAGCTGTTTTTT. The rearrangement uses TRBV30 and TRBJ2-2; D is unclear. The ends were cut back, 5 bases at V and 8 bases at J, with 6 bases in the middle. The CDR3 is 10 amino acids. Per the germline V gene, CDR1 is GTSNPN and CDR2 is SVGIG (reference sequence).